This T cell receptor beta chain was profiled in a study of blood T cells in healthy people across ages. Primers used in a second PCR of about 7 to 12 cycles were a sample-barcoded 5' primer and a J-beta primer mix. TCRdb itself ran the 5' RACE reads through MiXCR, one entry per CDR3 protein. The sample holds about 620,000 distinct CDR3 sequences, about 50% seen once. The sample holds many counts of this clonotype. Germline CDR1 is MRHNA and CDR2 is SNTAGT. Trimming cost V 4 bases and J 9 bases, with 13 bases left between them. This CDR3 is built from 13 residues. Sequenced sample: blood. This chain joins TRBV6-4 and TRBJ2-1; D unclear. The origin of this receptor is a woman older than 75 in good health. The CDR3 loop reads CASSGAPRSEQFF. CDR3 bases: TGTGCCAGCAGTGGGGCCCCCCGTAGTGAGCAGTTCTTC.